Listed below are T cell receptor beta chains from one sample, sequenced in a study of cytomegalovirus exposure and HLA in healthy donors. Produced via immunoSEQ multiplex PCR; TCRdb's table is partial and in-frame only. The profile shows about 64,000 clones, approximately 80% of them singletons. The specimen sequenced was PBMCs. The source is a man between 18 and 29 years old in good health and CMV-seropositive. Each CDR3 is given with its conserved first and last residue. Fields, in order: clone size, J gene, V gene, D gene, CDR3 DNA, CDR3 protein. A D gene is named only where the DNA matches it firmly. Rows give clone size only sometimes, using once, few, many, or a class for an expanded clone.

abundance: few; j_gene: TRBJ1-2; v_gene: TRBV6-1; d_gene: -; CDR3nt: TGTGCCAGCAGTGAAGGGCTGTGGCCTGGCTACACCTTC; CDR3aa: CASSEGLWPGYTF
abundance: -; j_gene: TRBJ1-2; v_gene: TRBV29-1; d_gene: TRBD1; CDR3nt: TGCAGCGATGGACAGGGAGGCTACACCTTC; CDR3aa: CSDGQGGYTF
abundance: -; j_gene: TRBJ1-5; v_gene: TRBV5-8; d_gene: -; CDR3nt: TGTGCCAGCAGCTTGTACGGGGGGCTCGCCAACAATCAGCCCCAGCATTTT; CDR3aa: CASSLYGGLANNQPQHF
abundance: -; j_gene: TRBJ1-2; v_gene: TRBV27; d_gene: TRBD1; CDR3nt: TGTGCCAGCAGCCCAGACAGGGTCTATGGCTACACCTTC; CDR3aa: CASSPDRVYGYTF
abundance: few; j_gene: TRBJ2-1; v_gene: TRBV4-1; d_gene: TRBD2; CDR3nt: TGCGCCAGCAGCCAAGCTGCTAGCGGCCTCGCGGATGAGCAGTTCTTC; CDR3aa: CASSQAASGLADEQFF
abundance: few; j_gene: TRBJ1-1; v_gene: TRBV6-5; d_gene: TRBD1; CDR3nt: TGTGCCAGCACTCCGGGACAGTTAAGCACTGAAGCTTTCTTT; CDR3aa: CASTPGQLSTEAFF
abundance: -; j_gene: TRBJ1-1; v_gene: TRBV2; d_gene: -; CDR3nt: TGTGCCAGCAGCGGTGCTGGGGGCGGGGGAACTGAAGCTTTCTTT; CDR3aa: CASSGAGGGGTEAFF
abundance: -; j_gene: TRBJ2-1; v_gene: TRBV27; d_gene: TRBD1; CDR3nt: TGTGCCAGCAGTTGGGCAGGGGGCTGGAATGAGCAGTTCTTC; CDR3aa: CASSWAGGWNEQFF
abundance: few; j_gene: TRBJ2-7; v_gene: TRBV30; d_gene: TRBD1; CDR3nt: TGTGCCTGGAGTGGAACTCGACAGGGCCATCTCTACGAGCAGTACTTC; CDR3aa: CAWSGTRQGHLYEQYF
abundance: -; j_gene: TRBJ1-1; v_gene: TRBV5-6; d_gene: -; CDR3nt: TGTGCCAGCAGCTTGTCAGTGGCCACGATTGAAGCTTTCTTT; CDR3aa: CASSLSVATIEAFF
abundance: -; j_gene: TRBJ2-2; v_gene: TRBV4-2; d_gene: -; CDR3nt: TGTGCCAGCAGCCAAGAGACGGGGATCTCGCCCGGGGAGCTGTTTTTT; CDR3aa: CASSQETGISPGELFF
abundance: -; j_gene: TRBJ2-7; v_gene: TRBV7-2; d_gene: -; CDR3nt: TGTGCCAGCAGCTTAAACCCCCCACTAGACGAGCAGTACTTC; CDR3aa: CASSLNPPLDEQYF
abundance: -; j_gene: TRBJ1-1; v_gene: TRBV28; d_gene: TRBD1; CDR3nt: TGTGCCAGCAGTATTTTACAGGGGGTAGGCACTGAAGCTTTCTTT; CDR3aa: CASSILQGVGTEAFF
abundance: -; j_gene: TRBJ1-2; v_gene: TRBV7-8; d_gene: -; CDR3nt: TGTGCCAGCAGTATTCAGGGGATGAGCTATGGCTACACCTTC; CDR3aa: CASSIQGMSYGYTF
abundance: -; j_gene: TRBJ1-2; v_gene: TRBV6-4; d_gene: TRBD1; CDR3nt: TGTGCCAGCAAATTACAGGGGTCTTCCTATGGCTACACCTTC; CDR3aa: CASKLQGSSYGYTF
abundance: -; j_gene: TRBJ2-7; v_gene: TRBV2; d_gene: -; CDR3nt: TGTGCCAGCAGTACCGGTACCCTCTACGAGCAGTACTTC; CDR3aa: CASSTGTLYEQYF
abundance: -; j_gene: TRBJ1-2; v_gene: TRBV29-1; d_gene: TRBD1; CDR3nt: TGCAGCGTTGAAGGAGGGACAGTCGGGGGCTATGGCTACACCTTC; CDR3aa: CSVEGGTVGGYGYTF
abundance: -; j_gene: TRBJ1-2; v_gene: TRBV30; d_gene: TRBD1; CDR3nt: TGTGCCTGGAGTGGAACAGGGGTTGCTGGCTACACCTTC; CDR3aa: CAWSGTGVAGYTF
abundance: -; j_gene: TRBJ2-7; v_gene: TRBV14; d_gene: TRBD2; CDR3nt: TGTGCCAGCAGGTACGGGACTAGCGGCTACGAGCAGTACTTC; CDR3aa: CASRYGTSGYEQYF
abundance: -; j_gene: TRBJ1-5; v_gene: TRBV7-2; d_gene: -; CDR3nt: TGTGCCAGCAGCGGGGACTATCAGCCCCAGCATTTT; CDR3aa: CASSGDYQPQHF
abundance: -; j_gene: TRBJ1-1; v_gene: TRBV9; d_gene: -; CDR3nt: TGTGCCAGCAGTACTGAGTGGAACACTGAAGCTTTCTTT; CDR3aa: CASSTEWNTEAFF
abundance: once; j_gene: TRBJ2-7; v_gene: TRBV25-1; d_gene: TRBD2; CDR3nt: TGTGCCAGCGGACTAGGCTACGAGCAGTACTTC; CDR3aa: CASGLGYEQYF
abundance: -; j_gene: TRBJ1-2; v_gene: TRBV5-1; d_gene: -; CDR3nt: TGCGCCAGCAGCTTGCAGGAGGACTATGGCTACACCTTC; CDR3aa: CASSLQEDYGYTF
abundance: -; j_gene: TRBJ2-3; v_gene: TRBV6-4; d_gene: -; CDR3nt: TGTGCCAGCAGTGTCTCAAACAGGGATCCCCTCCACATCACAGATACGCAGTATTTT; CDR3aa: CASSVSNRDPLHITDTQYF
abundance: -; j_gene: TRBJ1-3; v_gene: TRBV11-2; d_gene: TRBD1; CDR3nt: TGTGCCAGCAGCTCCATGAGGACAGGCCAAAACACCATATATTTT; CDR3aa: CASSSMRTGQNTIYF
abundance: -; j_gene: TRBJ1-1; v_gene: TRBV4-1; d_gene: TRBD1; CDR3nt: TGCGCGACAGCTGAGCTCGGCAGGGGGCGAGGGACTGAAGCTTTCTTT; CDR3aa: CATAELGRGRGTEAFF
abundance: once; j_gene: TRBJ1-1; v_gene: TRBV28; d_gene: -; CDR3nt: TGTGCCAGCAGTTTGGGAGTCTACACTGAAGCTTTCTTT; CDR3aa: CASSLGVYTEAFF
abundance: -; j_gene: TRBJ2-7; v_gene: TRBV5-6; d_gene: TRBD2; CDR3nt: TGTGCCAGCAGCTTGTGGACCGGCGGGAGGTGGTACGAGCAGTACTTC; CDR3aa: CASSLWTGGRWYEQYF
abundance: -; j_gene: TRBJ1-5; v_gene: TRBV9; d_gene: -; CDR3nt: TGTGCCAGCAGCGTAAGCGGGGCTTCATATCAGCCCCAGCATTTT; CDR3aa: CASSVSGASYQPQHF
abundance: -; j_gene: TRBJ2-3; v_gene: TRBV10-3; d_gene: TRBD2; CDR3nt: TGTGCCATTAGAGGGACTATCGAACTACATACGCAGTATTTT; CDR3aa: CAIRGTIELHTQYF
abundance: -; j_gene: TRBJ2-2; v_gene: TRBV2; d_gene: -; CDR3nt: TGTGCCAGCATTGGTGGGTCAGGGGTCACCGGGGAGCTGTTTTTT; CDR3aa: CASIGGSGVTGELFF
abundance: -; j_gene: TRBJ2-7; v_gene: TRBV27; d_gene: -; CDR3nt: TGTGCCAGCAGTTTTTCCGGTACCTACGAGCAGTACTTC; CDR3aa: CASSFSGTYEQYF
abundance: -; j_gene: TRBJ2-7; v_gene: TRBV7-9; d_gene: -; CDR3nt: TGTGCCAGCAGCTTAAGGGGCTCTGCCTACGAGCAGTACTTC; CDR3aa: CASSLRGSAYEQYF
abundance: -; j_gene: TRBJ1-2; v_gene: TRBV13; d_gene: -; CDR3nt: TGTGCCAGCAGCCCTCAGACGGGGAACTATGGCTACACCTTC; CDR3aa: CASSPQTGNYGYTF
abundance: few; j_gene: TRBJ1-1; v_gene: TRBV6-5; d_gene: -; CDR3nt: TGTGCCAGCAGTCATGACCGGGACACCTTCACTGAAGCTTTCTTT; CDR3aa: CASSHDRDTFTEAFF
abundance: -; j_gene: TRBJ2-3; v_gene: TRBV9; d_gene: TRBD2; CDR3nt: TGTGCCAGCAGCGTCCTAGCGGGTTTAACAGATACGCAGTATTTT; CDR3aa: CASSVLAGLTDTQYF
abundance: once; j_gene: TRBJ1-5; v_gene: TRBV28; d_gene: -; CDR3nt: TGTGCCAGCACGGACAGTGTAAATCAGCCCCAGCATTTT; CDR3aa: CASTDSVNQPQHF
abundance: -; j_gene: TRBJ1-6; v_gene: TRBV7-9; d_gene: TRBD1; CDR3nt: TGTGCCAGCAGCCTCACAGGGGGCCGTTGGAATTCACCCCTCCACTTT; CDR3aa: CASSLTGGRWNSPLHF
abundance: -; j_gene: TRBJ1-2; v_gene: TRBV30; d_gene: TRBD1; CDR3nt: TGTGCCTGGAGCTTTGCGGACAGGCGTTTCTACACCTTC; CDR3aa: CAWSFADRRFYTF
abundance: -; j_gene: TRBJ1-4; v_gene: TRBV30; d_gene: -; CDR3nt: TGTGCCTGGAGTAGAGATACAACTAATGAAAAACTGTTTTTT; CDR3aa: CAWSRDTTNEKLFF
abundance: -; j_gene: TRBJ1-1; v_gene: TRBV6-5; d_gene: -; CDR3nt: TGTGCCAGCAGTTACCCGTCCGGGGGTTTGGCTGAAGCTTTCTTT; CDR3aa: CASSYPSGGLAEAFF
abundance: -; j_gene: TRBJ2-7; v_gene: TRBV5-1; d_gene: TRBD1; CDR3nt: TGCGCCAGCAGCCCAGCCGGGACAGTATCCTACGAGCAGTACTTC; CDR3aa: CASSPAGTVSYEQYF
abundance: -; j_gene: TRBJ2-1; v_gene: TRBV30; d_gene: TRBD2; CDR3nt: TGTGCCTGGAGTTTGGAGCTCGGGGGGGAGCAGTTCTTC; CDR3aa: CAWSLELGGEQFF
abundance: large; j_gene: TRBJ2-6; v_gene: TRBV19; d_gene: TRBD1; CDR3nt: TGTGCCAGTAGTGCGACAGGGGGCTCTGGGGCCAACGTCCTGACTTTC; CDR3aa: CASSATGGSGANVLTF
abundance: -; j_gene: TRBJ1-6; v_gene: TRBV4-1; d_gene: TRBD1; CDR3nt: TGCGCCAGCAGCCAAGAATTGGACAGGGGGCGACCCCTCCACTTT; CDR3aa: CASSQELDRGRPLHF
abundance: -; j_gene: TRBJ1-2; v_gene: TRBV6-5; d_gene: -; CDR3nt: TGTGCCAGCAGTTACTCCATGGTTTCATTCGGTGGCTACACCTTC; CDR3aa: CASSYSMVSFGGYTF
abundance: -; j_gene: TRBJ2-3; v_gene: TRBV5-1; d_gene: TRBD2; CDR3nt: TGCGCCAGCAGCACTAGCGGGGGGATGGATACGCAGTATTTT; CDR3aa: CASSTSGGMDTQYF
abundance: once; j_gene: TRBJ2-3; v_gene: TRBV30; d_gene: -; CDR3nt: TGTGCCTGGAGTAGGGGAAGTCCAGATACGCAGTATTTT; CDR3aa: CAWSRGSPDTQYF
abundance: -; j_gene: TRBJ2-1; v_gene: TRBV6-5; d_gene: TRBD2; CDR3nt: TGTGCCAGCAGATACCGGACTAGCAACTACAATGAGCAGTTCTTC; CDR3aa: CASRYRTSNYNEQFF
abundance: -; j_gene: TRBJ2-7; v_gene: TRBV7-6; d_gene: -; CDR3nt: TGTGCCAGCAGCTTAGAGAGCTCCTACGAGCAGTACTTC; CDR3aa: CASSLESSYEQYF
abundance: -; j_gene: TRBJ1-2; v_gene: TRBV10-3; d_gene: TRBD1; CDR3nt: TGTGCCATCAGTGGACAGGGGGGGGATGGCTACACCTTC; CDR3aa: CAISGQGGDGYTF
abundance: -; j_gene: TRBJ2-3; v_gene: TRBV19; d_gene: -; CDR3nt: TGTGCCAGTAGTTGGGGCCACACAGATACGCAGTATTTT; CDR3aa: CASSWGHTDTQYF
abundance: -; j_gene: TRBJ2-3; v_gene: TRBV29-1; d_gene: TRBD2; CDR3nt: TGCAGCGTAGCGGGGGGCCTGACAGATACGCAGTATTTT; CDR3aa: CSVAGGLTDTQYF